This entry lists 21 T cell receptor beta chains sequenced from one sample in a study of shared clonotypes between healthy human individuals. Naivety among CD8 cells was defined by CD45RO negativity and positive CCR7 selection, thereby excluding terminally differentiated effector memory CD45RA+ cells. The assay was immunoSEQ multiplex PCR, and TCRdb's table has in-frame clones only and misses some. Found here are around 650,000 clones, roughly 95% of them singletons; the top ten hold less than 0.12%. The material sequenced was naive CD8+ T cells sorted from blood. The receptors derive from a woman under 40 in good health.

The V call is TRBV27, the J call TRBJ2-7; 8 bases agree with TRBD2. V dropped 7 bases and J dropped 3; count of bases not matched to a gene: 2. Germline lookup yields CDR1 MNHEY and CDR2 SMNVEV (reference sequence). The CDR3 length is 12 residues. CDR3 amino acids: CASTGGGYEQYF. The CDR3 nucleotides are TGTGCCAGCACCGGGGGGGGCTACGAGCAGTACTTC.

The J gene is TRBJ1-5, the V gene TRBV9; TRBD1 matches 7 bases. V lost 3 bases, J lost 7 bases, and 4 bases stayed unmatched. CDR1 SGDLS and CDR2 YYNGEE come from the germline V gene. The CDR3 loop spans 13 amino acids. The CDR3 sequence: CASSETGFQPQHF. For the CDR3, the DNA is TGTGCCAGCAGCGAGACAGGGTTCCAGCCCCAGCATTTT. Supplemented by reference TRBV9 and TRBJ1-5, the full variable domain reads DSGVTQTPKHLITATGQRVTLRCSPRSGDLSVYWYQQSLDQGLQFLIQYYNGEERAKGNILERFSAQQFPDLHSELNLSSLELGDSALYFCASSETGFQPQHFGDGTRLSIL.

The rearrangement joins TRBV4-2 to TRBJ2-2; TRBD2 aligns across 7 bases. The V and J ends lost 0 bases and 2 bases, in that order; junction bases with no gene match: 3. Germline V lookup: CDR1 LGHNA, CDR2 YNFKEQ. There are 16 residues in the CDR3. Here the CDR3 reads CASSQEAGLNTGELFF. The DNA of the CDR3 is TGTGCCAGCAGCCAAGAAGCGGGACTTAACACCGGGGAGCTGTTTTTT.

The chain links TRBV4-1 to TRBJ1-1; D call uncertain. In germline, CDR1 is MGHRA, CDR2 YSYEKL. V was trimmed by 0 bases and J by 0 bases, leaving 5 bases between them. The CDR3 totals 14 residues. DNA for the CDR3: TGCGCCAGCAGCCAAGATCTGGTGAACACTGAAGCTTTCTTT. This encodes CASSQDLVNTEAFF.

This CDR3 reads CASSTTPGGHEQYF. In DNA form, the CDR3 reads TGTGCCAGTAGTACCACCCCCGGGGGGCACGAGCAGTACTTC. The chain combines TRBV19 with TRBJ2-7; weak D call: TRBD2 (7 bases). In germline, CDR1 is LNHDA, CDR2 SQIVND (reference sequence). V was trimmed by 4 bases and J by 5 bases, leaving 15 bases between them. There are 14 residues in the CDR3.

The chain joins TRBV7-9 to TRBJ2-7, with 7 bases identical to TRBD2. The trim removed 8 bases at V and 2 bases at J, leaving 6 bases unmatched. The germline CDR1 and CDR2 sequences are SEHNR and FQNEAQ (reference sequence). The CDR3 covers 13 residues. The CDR3 DNA reads TGTGCCAGCCAAGCTAGCGGAGCCTACGAGCAGTACTTC. It yields the protein CASQASGAYEQYF. Drawing the rest from reference TRBV7-9 and TRBJ2-7, the complete variable domain is DTGVSQNPRHKITKRGQNVTFRCDPISEHNRLYWYRQTLGQGPEFLTYFQNEAQLEKSRLLSDRFSAERPKGSFSTLEIQRTEQGDSAMYLCASQASGAYEQYFGPGTRLTVT.

On this clone: In the same sample, other DNA sequences code for this CDR3. This chain joins TRBV11-2 and TRBJ2-1; D gene uncertain. V gave up 1 base and J gave up 6 bases, with 4 bases separating them. This CDR3 contains 12 residues. From germline, CDR1 is SGHAT and CDR2 FQNNGV. CDR3 nucleotides: TGTGCCAGCAGCTTAGCCGTCAATGAGCAGTTCTTC. Encoded protein: CASSLAVNEQFF.

The rearrangement uses TRBV7-9 and TRBJ2-3; 9 bases are shared with TRBD1. The trim removed 4 bases at V and 1 base at J, leaving 3 bases unmatched. The CDR3 loop spans 15 amino acids. CDR1 is SEHNR and CDR2 is FQNEAQ in the germline V gene (reference sequence). CDR3 DNA: TGTGCCAGCAGCTCGTGGACAGGGGGCACAGATACGCAGTATTTT. Protein product: CASSSWTGGTDTQYF. The full variable domain, its missing parts supplied by reference TRBV7-9 and TRBJ2-3, is DTGVSQNPRHKITKRGQNVTFRCDPISEHNRLYWYRQTLGQGPEFLTYFQNEAQLEKSRLLSDRFSAERPKGSFSTLEIQRTEQGDSAMYLCASSSWTGGTDTQYFGPGTRLTVL.

The chain links TRBV5-5 to TRBJ2-5, with D hard to call. V was shortened by 4 bases and J by 0 bases, with 10 bases between the two germline ends. From germline, CDR1 is SGHKS and CDR2 YYEKEE (reference sequence). The CDR3 is 14 amino acids. CDR3 sequence reads: CASSAGYNQETQYF. Here the CDR3 DNA reads TGTGCCAGCAGCGCAGGCTACAACCAAGAGACCCAGTACTTC. Full variable domain (outside the CDR3, taken from reference TRBV5-5 and TRBJ2-5): DAGVTQSPTHLIKTRGQQVTLRCSPISGHKSVSWYQQVLGQGPQFIFQYYEKEERGRGNFPDRFSARQFPNYSSELNVNALLLGDSALYLCASSAGYNQETQYFGPGTRLLVL.

This rearrangement joins TRBV19 to TRBJ2-2; 13 positions match TRBD2. This CDR3 has 13 amino acids. V was pared by 6 bases and J by 13 bases, with 5 bases of the junction left unmatched. The V gene's germline CDR1 is LNHDA and CDR2 SQIVND (reference sequence). The CDR3 sequence: CASSWTSGSALFF. Here the CDR3 DNA reads TGTGCCAGTAGCTGGACTAGCGGGAGCGCGCTGTTTTTT. The complete variable domain, with remaining parts taken from reference TRBV19 and TRBJ2-2, reads DGGITQSPKYLFRKEGQNVTLSCEQNLNHDAMYWYRQDPGQGLRLIYYSQIVNDFQKGDIAEGYSVSREKKESFPLTVTSAQKNPTAFYLCASSWTSGSALFFGEGSRLTVL.

The CDR3 spells CASRREGNSNQPQHF. In nucleotides, the CDR3 is TGTGCCAGCAGAAGAGAAGGGAATAGCAATCAGCCCCAGCATTTT. The rearrangement links TRBV5-5 to TRBJ1-5; unclear D gene. Deletions cut 5 bases from V and 0 bases from J, with 12 bases between. The CDR3 is 15 amino acids. CDR1 and CDR2 (germline): SGHKS, YYEKEE (reference sequence).

The V gene is TRBV13, the J gene TRBJ1-4; D is perhaps TRBD1 (5 bases). There are 17 residues in the CDR3. The V end lost 0 bases, the J end lost 1 base, and 12 bases lay between the germline ends. CDR1 is PRHDT, CDR2 FYEKMQ, per germline (reference sequence). The CDR3 spells CASSLGTGEGTNEKLFF. In DNA, the CDR3 is TGTGCCAGCAGCTTAGGAACGGGGGAAGGAACTAATGAAAAACTGTTTTTT.

This rearrangement joins TRBV5-4 to TRBJ2-1; 11 bases fit TRBD2. The CDR3 extends over 15 amino acids. Per the germline V gene, CDR1 is SGHNT and CDR2 is YYREEE (reference sequence). After removal of 4 bases from V and 5 bases from J, the junction contained 5 bases not matched to a gene. This CDR3 is CASSLGTSGHNEQFF. CDR3 coding DNA: TGTGCCAGCAGCCTCGGGACTAGCGGCCACAATGAGCAGTTCTTC.

The chain uses TRBV28 and TRBJ1-4; D not resolved. With 6 bases removed from V and 3 bases from J, the gap between germline ends came to 20 bases. CDR1 and CDR2 from the germline V gene are MDHEN and SYDVKM. This CDR3 has 17 amino acids. The DNA for the CDR3 is TGTGCCAGCAGCTCCTACGGGTTTCCCATGGCTAATGAAAAACTGTTTTTT. This translates into CASSSYGFPMANEKLFF.

The chain carries TRBV28 and TRBJ2-7; possibly TRBD2 for D (6 bases). V was cut by 5 bases and J by 2 bases, with 19 bases left in between. This CDR3 comprises 16 residues. Germline assignment: CDR1 MDHEN and CDR2 SYDVKM. CDR3 residues: CASSPLGGTRTYEQYF. Written as DNA, the CDR3 is TGTGCCAGCAGTCCCCTTGGGGGGACTCGCACCTACGAGCAGTACTTC.

The V and J genes are TRBV6-5 and TRBJ2-3, with D unresolved. The CDR3 totals 13 residues. Germline lookup yields CDR1 MNHEY and CDR2 SVGAGI. Trimming shortened V by 7 bases and J by 5 bases, and 13 bases separated the two germline ends. The CDR3 nucleotides are TGTGCCAGCAAAGACCCCTGGGGAGATACGCAGTATTTT. Translated, it gives CASKDPWGDTQYF.

The chain is built from TRBV27 and TRBJ1-1, with 7 bases fitting TRBD1. Germline assignment: CDR1 MNHEY and CDR2 SMNVEV (reference sequence). The CDR3 is made up of 13 amino acids. Trimming at V came to 3 bases and at J to 5 bases, leaving 3 bases not matched to a gene. This CDR3 reads CASSFAGGTEAFF. The CDR3 coding sequence is TGTGCCAGCAGTTTCGCAGGGGGGACTGAAGCTTTCTTT.

The chain carries TRBV7-7 and TRBJ2-5; unclear D gene. CDR3 length: 13 residues. The germline V and J ends were trimmed by 2 bases and 5 bases, with 9 bases remaining between them. Germline V lookup: CDR1 SSHAT, CDR2 FNYEAQ (reference sequence). The CDR3 sequence is CASSLRPGETQYF. CDR3 DNA sequence: TGTGCCAGCAGCTTAAGGCCCGGGGAGACCCAGTACTTC.

The chain is built from TRBV2 and TRBJ2-1; a possible D gene is TRBD1 (6 bases). Per the germline V gene, CDR1 is SNHLY and CDR2 is FYNNEI. Between the trimmed V and J ends, which lost 9 bases and 0 bases, there was a span of 18 bases. The CDR3 contains 16 residues. This CDR3 reads CASRDLQGSSYNEQFF. DNA of the CDR3: TGTGCCAGTAGGGACCTTCAGGGGTCCTCCTACAATGAGCAGTTCTTC.

This chain links TRBV2 with TRBJ1-2; no definite D call. CDR1 SNHLY and CDR2 FYNNEI come from the germline V gene. Deletions cut 3 bases from V and 2 bases from J, with 10 bases between. The CDR3 sequence is 14 residues long. This CDR3 is CASSEGRDNYGYTF. The CDR3 nucleotides read TGTGCCAGCAGTGAGGGTAGAGACAACTATGGCTACACCTTC.

The V gene is TRBV9, the J gene TRBJ1-6, with D maybe TRBD1 (5 bases). The CDR3 runs to 15 residues. Germline CDR1 SGDLS, CDR2 YYNGEE. V was pared by 6 bases and J by 0 bases, with 10 bases between. The CDR3 DNA reads TGTGCCAGCACGCAGGGAAGCTCCTATAATTCACCCCTCCACTTT. It translates to CASTQGSSYNSPLHF.